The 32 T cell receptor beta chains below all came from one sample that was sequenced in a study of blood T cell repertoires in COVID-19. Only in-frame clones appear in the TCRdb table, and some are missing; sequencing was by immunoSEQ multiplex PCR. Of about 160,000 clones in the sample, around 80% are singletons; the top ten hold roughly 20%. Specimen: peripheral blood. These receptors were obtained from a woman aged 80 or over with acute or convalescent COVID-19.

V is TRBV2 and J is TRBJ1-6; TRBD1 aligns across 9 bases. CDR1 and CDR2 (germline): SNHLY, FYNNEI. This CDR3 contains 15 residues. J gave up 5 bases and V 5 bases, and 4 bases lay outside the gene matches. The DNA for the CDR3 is TGTGCCAGCAGTTTGACAGGGGGAGATAATTCACCCCTCCACTTT. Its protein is CASSLTGGDNSPLHF.

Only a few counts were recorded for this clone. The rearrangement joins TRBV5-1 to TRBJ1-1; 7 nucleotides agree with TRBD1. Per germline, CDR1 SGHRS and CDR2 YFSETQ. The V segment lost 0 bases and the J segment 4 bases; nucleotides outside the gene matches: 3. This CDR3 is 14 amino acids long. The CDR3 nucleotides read TGCGCCAGCAGCTTGGGGGGACAGTCCACTGAAGCTTTCTTT. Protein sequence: CASSLGGQSTEAFF.

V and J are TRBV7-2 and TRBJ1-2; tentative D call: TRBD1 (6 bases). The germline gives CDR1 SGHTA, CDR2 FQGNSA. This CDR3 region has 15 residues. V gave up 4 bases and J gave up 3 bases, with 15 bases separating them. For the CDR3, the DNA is TGTGCCAGCAGCTCTTGGGGCGGGGGCGACTATGGCTACACCTTC. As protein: CASSSWGGGDYGYTF.

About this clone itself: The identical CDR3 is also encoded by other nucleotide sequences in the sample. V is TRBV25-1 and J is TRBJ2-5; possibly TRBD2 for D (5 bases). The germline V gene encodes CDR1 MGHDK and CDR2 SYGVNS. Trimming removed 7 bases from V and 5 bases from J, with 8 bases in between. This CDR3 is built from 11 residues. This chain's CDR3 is CASTGKETQYF. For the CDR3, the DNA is TGTGCCAGCACGGGGAAGGAGACCCAGTACTTC.

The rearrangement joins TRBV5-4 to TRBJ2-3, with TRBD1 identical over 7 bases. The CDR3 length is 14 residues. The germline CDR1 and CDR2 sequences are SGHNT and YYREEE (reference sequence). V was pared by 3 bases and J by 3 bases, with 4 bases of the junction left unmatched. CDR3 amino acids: CASSSTGRTDTQYF. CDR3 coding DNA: TGTGCCAGCAGCTCGACAGGGCGGACAGATACGCAGTATTTT.

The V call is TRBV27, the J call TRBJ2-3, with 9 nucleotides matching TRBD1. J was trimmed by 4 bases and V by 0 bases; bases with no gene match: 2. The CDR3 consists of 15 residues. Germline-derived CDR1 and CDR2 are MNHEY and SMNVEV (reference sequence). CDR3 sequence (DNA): TGTGCCAGCAGTTTATCGGACAGGGGATCAGATACGCAGTATTTT. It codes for CASSLSDRGSDTQYF.

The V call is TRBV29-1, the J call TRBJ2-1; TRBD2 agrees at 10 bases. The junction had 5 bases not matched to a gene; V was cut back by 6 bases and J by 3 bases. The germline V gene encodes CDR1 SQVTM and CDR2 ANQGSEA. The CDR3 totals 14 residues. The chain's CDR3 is CSVVAGGIYNEQFF. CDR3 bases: TGCAGCGTGGTAGCGGGAGGTATCTACAATGAGCAGTTCTTC.

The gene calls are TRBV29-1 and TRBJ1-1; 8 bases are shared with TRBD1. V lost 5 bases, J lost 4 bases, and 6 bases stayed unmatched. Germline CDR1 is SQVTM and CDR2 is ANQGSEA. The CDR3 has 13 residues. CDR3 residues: CSVIRTGITEAFF. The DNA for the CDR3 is TGCAGCGTTATTAGGACAGGGATCACTGAAGCTTTCTTT.

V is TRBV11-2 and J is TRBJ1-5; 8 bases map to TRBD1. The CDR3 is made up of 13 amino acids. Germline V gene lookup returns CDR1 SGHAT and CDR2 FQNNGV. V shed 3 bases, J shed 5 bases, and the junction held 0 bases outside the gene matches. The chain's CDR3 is CASSLTGDQPQHF. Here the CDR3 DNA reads TGTGCCAGCAGCTTGACAGGGGATCAGCCCCAGCATTTT.

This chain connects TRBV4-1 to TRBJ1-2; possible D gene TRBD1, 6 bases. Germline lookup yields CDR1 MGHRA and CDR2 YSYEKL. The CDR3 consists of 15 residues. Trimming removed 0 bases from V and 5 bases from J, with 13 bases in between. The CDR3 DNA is TGCGCCAGCAGCCAAGAACCAGGGGCGCCTTATGGCTACACCTTC. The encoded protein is CASSQEPGAPYGYTF.

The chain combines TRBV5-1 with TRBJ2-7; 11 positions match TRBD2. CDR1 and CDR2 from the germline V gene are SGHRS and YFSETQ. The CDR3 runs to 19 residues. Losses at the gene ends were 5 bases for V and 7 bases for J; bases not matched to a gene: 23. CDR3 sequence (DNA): TGCGCCAGCAGTTCGGTTGAAGGCTTTAGCGGGAGGGCCTTGCGAGAGCAGTACTTC. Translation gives CASSSVEGFSGRALREQYF. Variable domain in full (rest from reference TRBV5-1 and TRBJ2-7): KAGVTQTPRYLIKTRGQQVTLSCSPISGHRSVSWYQQTPGQGLQFLFEYFSETQRNKGNFPGRFSGRQFSNSRSEMNVSTLELGDSALYLCASSSVEGFSGRALREQYFGPGTRLTVT.

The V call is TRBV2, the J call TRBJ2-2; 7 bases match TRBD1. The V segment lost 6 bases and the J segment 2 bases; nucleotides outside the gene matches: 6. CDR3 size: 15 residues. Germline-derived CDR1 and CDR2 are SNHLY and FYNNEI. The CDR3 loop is CASREYRGNTGELFF. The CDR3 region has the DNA TGTGCCAGCAGAGAGTACAGGGGAAACACCGGGGAGCTGTTTTTT.

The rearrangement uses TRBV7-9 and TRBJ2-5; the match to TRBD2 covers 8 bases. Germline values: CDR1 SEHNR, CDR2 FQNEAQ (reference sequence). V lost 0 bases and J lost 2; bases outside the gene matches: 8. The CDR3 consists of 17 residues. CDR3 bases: TGTGCCAGCAGCTTAGCGAGCGGGAGTTCTGGACAAGAGACCCAGTACTTC. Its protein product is CASSLASGSSGQETQYF.

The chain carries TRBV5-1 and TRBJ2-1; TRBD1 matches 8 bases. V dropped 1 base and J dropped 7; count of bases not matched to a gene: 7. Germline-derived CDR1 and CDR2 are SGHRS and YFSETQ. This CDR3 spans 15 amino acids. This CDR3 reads CASSLPTGGRNEQFF. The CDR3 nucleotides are TGCGCCAGCAGCTTGCCAACAGGGGGACGAAATGAGCAGTTCTTC.

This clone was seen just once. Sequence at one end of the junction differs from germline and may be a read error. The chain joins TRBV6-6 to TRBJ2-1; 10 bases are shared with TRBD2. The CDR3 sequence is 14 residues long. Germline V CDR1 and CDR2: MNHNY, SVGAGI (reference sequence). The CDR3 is CASSYSSQREGGLF. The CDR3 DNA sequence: TGTGCCAGCAGTTACTCGAGTCAGCGGGAGGGCGGTCTCTTC.

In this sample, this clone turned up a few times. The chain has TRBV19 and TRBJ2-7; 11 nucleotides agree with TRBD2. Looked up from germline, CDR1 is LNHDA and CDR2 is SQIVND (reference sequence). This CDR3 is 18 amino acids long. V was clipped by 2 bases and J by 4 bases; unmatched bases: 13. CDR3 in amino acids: CASSISTSGSSLKYEQYF. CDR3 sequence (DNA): TGTGCCAGTAGTATATCCACTAGCGGGAGTAGCTTGAAATACGAGCAGTACTTC.

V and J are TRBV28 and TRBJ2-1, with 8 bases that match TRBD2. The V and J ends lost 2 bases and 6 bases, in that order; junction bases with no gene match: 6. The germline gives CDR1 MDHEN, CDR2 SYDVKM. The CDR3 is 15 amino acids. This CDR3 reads CASSLKAGGVNEQFF. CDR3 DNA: TGTGCCAGCAGTTTAAAGGCGGGAGGAGTCAATGAGCAGTTCTTC.

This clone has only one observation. The CDR3 nucleotides are TGTGCCAGCAGCCAAGATCCGTCACTAGCGGGGGAGCACACAGATACGCAGTATTTT. Its protein product is CASSQDPSLAGEHTDTQYF. V and J are TRBV3-1 (or the pseudogene TRBV3-2) and TRBJ2-3; 11 bases fit TRBD2. Germline V CDR1 and CDR2: LGHDT, YNNKEL (reference sequence). The CDR3 length is 19 residues. V shed 0 bases, J shed 2 bases, and the junction held 10 bases outside the gene matches.

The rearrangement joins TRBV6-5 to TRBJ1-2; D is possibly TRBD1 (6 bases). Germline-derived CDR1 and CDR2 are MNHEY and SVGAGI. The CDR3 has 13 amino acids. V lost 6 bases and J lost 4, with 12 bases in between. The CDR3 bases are TGTGCCAGCAGGGTCGGACAGTTCTATGGCTACACCTTC. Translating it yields CASRVGQFYGYTF.

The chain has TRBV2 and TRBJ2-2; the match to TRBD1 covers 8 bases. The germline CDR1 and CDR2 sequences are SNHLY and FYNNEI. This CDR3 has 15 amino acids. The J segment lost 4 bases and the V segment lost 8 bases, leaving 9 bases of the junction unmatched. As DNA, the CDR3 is TGTGCCAGCTTAAGCCAGGGGGCGAGCACCGGGGAGCTGTTTTTT. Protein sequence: CASLSQGASTGELFF.

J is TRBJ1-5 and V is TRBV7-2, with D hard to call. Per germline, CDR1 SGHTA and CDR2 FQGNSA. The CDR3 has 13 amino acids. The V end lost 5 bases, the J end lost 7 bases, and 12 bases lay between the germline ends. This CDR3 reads CASSLTRQQPQHF. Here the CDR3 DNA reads TGTGCCAGCAGCCTAACCCGACAACAGCCCCAGCATTTT.

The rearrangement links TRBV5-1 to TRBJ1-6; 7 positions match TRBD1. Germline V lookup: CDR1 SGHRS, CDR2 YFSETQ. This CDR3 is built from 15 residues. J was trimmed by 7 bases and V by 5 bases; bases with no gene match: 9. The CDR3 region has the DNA TGCGCCAGCAGTAATTCGGGACAGACGAATTCACCCCTCCACTTT. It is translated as CASSNSGQTNSPLHF.

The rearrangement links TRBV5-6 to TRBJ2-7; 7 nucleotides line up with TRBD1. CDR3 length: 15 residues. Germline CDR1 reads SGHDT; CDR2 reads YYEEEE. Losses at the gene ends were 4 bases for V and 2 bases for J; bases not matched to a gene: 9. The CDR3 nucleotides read TGTGCCAGCAGCGTGGGGGCAGGGGGTACCTACGAGCAGTACTTC. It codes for CASSVGAGGTYEQYF.

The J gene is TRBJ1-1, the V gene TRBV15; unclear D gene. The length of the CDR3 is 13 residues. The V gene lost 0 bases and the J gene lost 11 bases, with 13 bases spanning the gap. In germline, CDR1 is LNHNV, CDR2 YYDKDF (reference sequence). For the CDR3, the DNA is TGTGCCACCAGCAGAGAGGTTACTACGGGGGCTTTCTTT. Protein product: CATSREVTTGAFF.

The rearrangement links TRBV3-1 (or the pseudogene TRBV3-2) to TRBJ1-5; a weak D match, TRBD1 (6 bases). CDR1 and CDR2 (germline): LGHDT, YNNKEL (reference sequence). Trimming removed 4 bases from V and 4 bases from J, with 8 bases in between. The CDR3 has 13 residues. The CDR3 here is CASSLDRNQPQHF. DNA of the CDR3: TGTGCCAGCAGCCTGGACAGAAATCAGCCCCAGCATTTT.

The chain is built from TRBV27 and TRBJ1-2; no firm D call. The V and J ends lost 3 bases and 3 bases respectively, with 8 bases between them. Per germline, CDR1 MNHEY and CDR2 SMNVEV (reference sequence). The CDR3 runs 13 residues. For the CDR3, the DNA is TGTGCCAGCAGTTTGGGCGCCTACTATGGCTACACCTTC. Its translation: CASSLGAYYGYTF.

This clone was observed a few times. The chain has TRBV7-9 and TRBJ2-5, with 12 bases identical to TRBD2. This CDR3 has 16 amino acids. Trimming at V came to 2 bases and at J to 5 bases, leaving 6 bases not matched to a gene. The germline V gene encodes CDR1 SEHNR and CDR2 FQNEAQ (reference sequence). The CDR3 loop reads CASSLTRLAGGETQYF. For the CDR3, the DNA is TGTGCCAGCAGCTTAACTCGGCTAGCGGGAGGGGAGACCCAGTACTTC.

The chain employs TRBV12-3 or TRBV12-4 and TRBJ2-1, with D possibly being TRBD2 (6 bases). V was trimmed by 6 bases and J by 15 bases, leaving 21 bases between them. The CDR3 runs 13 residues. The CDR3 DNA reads TGTGCCAGCAGCGCGAGGTCGGAGGGAGGCCTGTTCTTC. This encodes CASSARSEGGLFF.

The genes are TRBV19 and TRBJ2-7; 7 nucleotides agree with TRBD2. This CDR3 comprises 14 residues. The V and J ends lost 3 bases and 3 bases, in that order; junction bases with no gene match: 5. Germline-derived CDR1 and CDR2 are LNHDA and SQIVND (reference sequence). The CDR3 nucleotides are TGTGCCAGTAGTATTGGCGGGAGCAACTACGAGCAGTACTTC. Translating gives CASSIGGSNYEQYF.

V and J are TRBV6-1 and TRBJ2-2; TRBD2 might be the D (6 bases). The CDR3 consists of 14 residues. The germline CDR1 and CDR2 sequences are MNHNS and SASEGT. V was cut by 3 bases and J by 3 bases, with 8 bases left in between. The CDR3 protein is CASSDASDTGELFF. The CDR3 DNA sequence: TGTGCCAGCAGTGATGCTAGCGACACCGGGGAGCTGTTTTTT.

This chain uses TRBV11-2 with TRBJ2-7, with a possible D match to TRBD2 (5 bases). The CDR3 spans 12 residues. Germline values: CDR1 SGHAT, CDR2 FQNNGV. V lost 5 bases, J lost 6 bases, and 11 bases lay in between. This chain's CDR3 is CASSARGSEQYF. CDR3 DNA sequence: TGTGCCAGCAGCGCGCGAGGGTCCGAGCAGTACTTC.

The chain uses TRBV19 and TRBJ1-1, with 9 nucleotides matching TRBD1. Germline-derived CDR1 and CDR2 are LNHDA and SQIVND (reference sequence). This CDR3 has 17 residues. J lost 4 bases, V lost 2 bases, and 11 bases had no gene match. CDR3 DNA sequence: TGTGCCAGTAGTATAATCGGGACAGGGATTTGGAGCACTGAAGCTTTCTTT. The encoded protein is CASSIIGTGIWSTEAFF. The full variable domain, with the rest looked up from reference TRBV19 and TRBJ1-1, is DGGITQSPKYLFRKEGQNVTLSCEQNLNHDAMYWYRQDPGQGLRLIYYSQIVNDFQKGDIAEGYSVSREKKESFPLTVTSAQKNPTAFYLCASSIIGTGIWSTEAFFGQGTRLTVV.